This TCR beta chain derives from a study of T cells after yellow fever vaccination. Across the study: Those fractions that held only low numbers of cells were prepared using the SMART-Seq v4 Ultra Low Input RNA kit. Overall study findings and caveats: The study re-detected most primary-vaccination clones after the booster (under 97% CD4, just over 85% CD8). A secondary response was less intense yet reached its peak sooner, at day 5 versus 15.

Germline values: CDR1 SGHTA, CDR2 FQGNSA. The CDR3 is made up of 12 amino acids. The V end was cut by 3 bases, the J end by 7 bases, with 9 bases between. This clonotype was counted ten times or more. Its specificity is unknown. TCRdb redid the calling of the 5' RACE reads with MiXCR, one entry per CDR3 protein. The sample contains about 400,000 distinct CDR3 sequences, 6.2% of which appear only once. This rearrangement joins TRBV7-2 to TRBJ1-2; no definite D call. This TCR was sampled from a man aged 25-45 years who received the YFV17D yellow fever vaccine. Sequenced material: PBMCs, taken 5 days after the yellow fever booster vaccination. CDR3 sequence (DNA): TGTGCCAGCAGCTTCGAAAATACTGGCTACACCTTC. This sequence encodes CASSFENTGYTF. Complete variable domain (other parts from reference TRBV7-2 and TRBJ1-2): GAGVSQSPSNKVTEKGKDVELRCDPISGHTALYWYRQSLGQGLEFLIYFQGNSAPDKSGLPSDRFSAERTGGSVSTLTIQRTQQEDSAVYLCASSFENTGYTFGSGTRLTVV.